The T cell receptor (beta chain) described here comes from a study of T cells in Graves' hyperthyroidism and ophthalmopathy. Overall study results and limits: Blood also carried most thyroid clonotypes expanded above 0.001.

In the ophthalmopathy cohort, Clinical Activity Score was at least 3, NOSPECS grade at least 4, and duration under 3 months. Researchers barred patients who had uncontrolled infection, other autoimmune disease, pregnancy or lactation. Between the trimmed V and J ends, which lost 4 bases and 0 bases, there was a span of 6 bases. The CDR3 is 13 residues long. Germline CDR1 KGHSH, CDR2 LQKENI. What was amplified from RNA transcripts were TCR beta CDR3 regions. Carried out on the TCR CDR3, a first-round RT-PCR used the HTBI primer set. TCRdb reanalysed the multiplex PCR reads using MiXCR and keeps one entry per CDR3 protein. The repertoire holds 400,000 to 550,000 distinct CDR3 sequences, roughly a quarter seen once, with 11% in the top ten. This clonotype was observed at least ten times. Its cognate antigen is unknown.

The rearrangement joins TRBV18 to TRBJ1-1; D is uncertain. The sequence derives from a woman aged 25-40 years with Graves' ophthalmopathy. Specimen: blood. This CDR3 is CASSLIMNTEAFF. CDR3 coding DNA: TGTGCCAGCTCACTTATTATGAACACTGAAGCTTTCTTT.